This TCR beta chain is drawn from a study of T-cell reconstitution after alpha-beta-depleted transplantation in children. Findings and limits, study-wide: It was surviving recipient T cells and thymic progenitors that gave some patients high TCRbeta diversity at day 60.

There are a few counts of this clonotype. Its cognate antigen is unknown. In germline, CDR1 is SGHRS, CDR2 YFSETQ. This CDR3 contains 19 residues. V was clipped by 2 bases and J by 2 bases; unmatched bases: 13. Preparation of the TCRbeta library was carried out with unique molecular identifiers. One entry per CDR3 protein results from TCRdb running MiXCR on the PCR reads. The table records over 200,000 distinct CDR3 sequences, under 8.5% of them present only once. The sample in question was PBMCs, mostly from graft donor cells, obtained 360 days after TCRalphabeta/CD19-depleted stem cell transplant. The chain uses TRBV5-1 and TRBJ2-1; 10 bases agree with TRBD2. The sequence came from a male patient between 2 and 10 years old who had a stem cell transplant for acute myeloid leukemia, so the T cells may come from the graft donor. The CDR3 loop is CASSFPGERGGRTYNEQFF. The CDR3 nucleotides read TGCGCCAGCAGCTTTCCGGGGGAGCGGGGGGGACGAACCTACAATGAGCAGTTCTTC.